Following are 8 T cell receptor beta chains from one sample sequenced in a study of cytomegalovirus exposure and HLA in healthy donors. The PCR used 60 Vbeta and 13 Jbeta primers. Method: immunoSEQ multiplex PCR; TCRdb's copy keeps in-frame clones and lacks some. The table records about 100,000 clones, around four fifths of them present only once. Sequenced input: PBMCs. The receptors come from a man between 50 and 59 years old in good health and CMV-seropositive.

This clone was recorded a few times. The chain combines TRBV4-1 with TRBJ2-7; unclear D gene. CDR3 size: 14 residues. The germline V gene has CDR1 MGHRA and CDR2 YSYEKL. V lost 1 base, J lost 5 bases, and 12 bases lay in between. CDR3 region: CASSQGPSRDEQYF. As DNA, the CDR3 is TGCGCCAGCAGCCAAGGACCCTCTCGGGACGAGCAGTACTTC.

The chain is built from TRBV11-2 and TRBJ1-5; a possible D gene is TRBD1 (5 bases). CDR1 and CDR2 (germline): SGHAT, FQNNGV. CDR3 length equals 13 residues. Trimming took off 5 bases at V and 4 bases at J, with 9 bases between the two ends. CDR3 sequence reads: CASSRGGNQPQHF. In DNA form, the CDR3 reads TGTGCCAGCAGCCGTGGGGGGAATCAGCCCCAGCATTTT. The complete variable domain, with remaining parts taken from reference TRBV11-2 and TRBJ1-5, reads EAGVAQSPRYKIIEKRQSVAFWCNPISGHATLYWYQQILGQGPKLLIQFQNNGVVDDSQLPKDRFSAERLKGVDSTLKIQPAKLEDSAVYLCASSRGGNQPQHFGDGTRLSIL.

In its sample, this clone was seen many times. This rearrangement joins TRBV30 to TRBJ2-6, with 10 bases identical to TRBD1. From germline, CDR1 is GTSNPN and CDR2 SVGIG (reference sequence). The CDR3 consists of 18 residues. J was trimmed by 2 bases and V by 1 base; bases with no gene match: 8. DNA of the CDR3: TGTGCCTGGAGTGGGCGGGACAGGGGAAGCACTGGGGCCAACGTCCTGACTTTC. Amino acids: CAWSGRDRGSTGANVLTF.

This clone appeared a few times. This sequence joins TRBV7-9 and TRBJ2-1; TRBD2 aligns across 13 bases. The CDR3 is 15 amino acids. Germline V gene sequence: CDR1 SEHNR, CDR2 FQNEAQ (reference sequence). The junction had 5 bases not matched to a gene; V was cut back by 5 bases and J by 7 bases. In DNA, the CDR3 is TGTGCCAGCAGCGGGAGGACTAGCGGGGGAAATGAGCAGTTCTTC. Its translation: CASSGRTSGGNEQFF.

This chain uses TRBV5-6 with TRBJ1-2; 8 nucleotides agree with TRBD1. CDR3 size: 14 residues. Germline values: CDR1 SGHDT, CDR2 YYEEEE. J gave up 6 bases and V 1 base, and 5 bases lay outside the gene matches. The CDR3 nucleotides read TGTGCCAGCAGCTTGAGCCAGGGGGCAAATGGCTACACCTTC. This translates into CASSLSQGANGYTF.

On this clone: Other nucleotide sequences from this sample produce the same CDR3. The chain couples TRBV5-6 to TRBJ1-1; the D gene is possibly TRBD1 (5 bases). The length of the CDR3 is 13 residues. Germline V CDR1 and CDR2: SGHDT, YYEEEE. The ends were cut back, 4 bases at V and 1 base at J, with 8 bases in the middle. Here the CDR3 reads CASSRRGNTEAFF. The CDR3 nucleotides read TGTGCCAGCAGCCGGAGGGGGAACACTGAAGCTTTCTTT.

This clone was observed a single time. The genes are TRBV28 and TRBJ1-5; the D is unclear. The V gene lost 7 bases and the J gene lost 4 bases, with 11 bases spanning the gap. The CDR3 extends over 13 amino acids. Germline CDR1 is MDHEN and CDR2 is SYDVKM. The CDR3 nucleotides are TGTGCCAGCATTCCGGGTCTAAATCAGCCCCAGCATTTT. Translated: CASIPGLNQPQHF. Using reference TRBV28 and TRBJ1-5 for the parts outside the CDR3, the full variable domain is DVKVTQSSRYLVKRTGEKVFLECVQDMDHENMFWYRQDPGLGLRLIYFSYDVKMKEKGDIPEGYSVSREKKERFSLILESASTNQTSMYLCASIPGLNQPQHFGDGTRLSIL.

The chain carries TRBV7-9 and TRBJ2-5; possible D gene TRBD2, 7 bases. The J call is in doubt because the DNA end fits TRBJ2-7 better. CDR1 and CDR2 (germline): SEHNR, FQNEAQ (reference sequence). CDR3 length: 17 amino acids. The CDR3 loop is CASSFIGGGQSSYEQYF. The CDR3 DNA sequence: TGTGCCAGCAGCTTCATTGGGGGGGGGCAAAGCTCCTACGAGCAGTACTTC.